Listed here are 23 T cell receptor beta chains from one sample, sequenced in a study of CD8 T cells in Susac syndrome. RNA totalling roughly 0.45 to 1 ug underwent reverse transcription with random hexamers. TCRdb processed the immunoSEQ multiplex PCR reads anew with MiXCR; each CDR3 protein has one entry. Of a few hundred thousand distinct CDR3 sequences in the sample, approximately 92% are singletons; the top ten hold around 0.07%. Specimen: CD4+ T cells from PBMCs. The origin of the receptors is a human donor with multiple sclerosis.

J is TRBJ1-4 and V is TRBV12-3 or TRBV12-4; tentative D call: TRBD1 (6 bases). Trimming took 5 bases from V and 4 from J, leaving 14 bases between them. The CDR3 is 15 amino acids. As DNA, the CDR3 is TGTGCCAGCAGTACAACCGACAGGCATAATGAAAAACTGTTTTTT. This translates into CASSTTDRHNEKLFF.

The chain has TRBV4-2 and TRBJ1-2; TRBD1 agrees at 8 bases. Germline V CDR1 and CDR2: LGHNA, YNFKEQ. The trim removed 0 bases at V and 4 bases at J, leaving 4 bases unmatched. The CDR3 runs to 15 residues. The CDR3 protein is CASSQDRTGSYGYTF. The CDR3 nucleotides are TGTGCCAGCAGCCAAGATCGGACAGGGAGCTATGGCTACACCTTC.

The chain carries TRBV14 and TRBJ1-2; D call uncertain. Looked up from germline, CDR1 is SGHDN and CDR2 is FVKESK. Trimming removed 3 bases at V and 2 bases at J, with 7 bases between. The CDR3 has 13 amino acids. The chain's CDR3 is CASSHWVNYGYTF. The CDR3 bases are TGTGCCAGCAGCCACTGGGTAAACTATGGCTACACCTTC. Complete variable domain (other parts from reference TRBV14 and TRBJ1-2): EAGVTQFPSHSVIEKGQTVTLRCDPISGHDNLYWYRRVMGKEIKFLLHFVKESKQDESGMPNNRFLAERTGGTYSTLKVQPAELEDSGVYFCASSHWVNYGYTFGSGTRLTVV.

The chain links TRBV6-2 or TRBV6-3 to TRBJ2-1; possible D gene TRBD2, 6 bases. Trimming left V 2 bases short and J 12 bases short, with 20 bases between. CDR3 size: 15 residues. Germline loops: CDR1 MNHEY, CDR2 SVGEGT. The chain's CDR3 is CASSYVEGPRYLQFF. Here the CDR3 DNA reads TGTGCCAGCAGTTACGTGGAGGGCCCAAGATATTTGCAGTTCTTC.

V and J are TRBV15 and TRBJ2-3, with D unresolved. Per germline, CDR1 LNHNV and CDR2 YYDKDF (reference sequence). Trimming removed 0 bases from V and 2 bases from J, with 12 bases in between. The CDR3 covers 16 residues. DNA for the CDR3: TGTGCCACCAGCAGAGATCGGCTGGGAATCACAGATACGCAGTATTTT. Amino acids: CATSRDRLGITDTQYF.

The chain carries TRBV12-3 or TRBV12-4 and TRBJ2-7; 7 nucleotides line up with TRBD1. V lost 6 bases and J lost 0; bases outside the gene matches: 8. The CDR3 loop spans 15 amino acids. In DNA form, the CDR3 reads TGTGCCAGCAGCCAAGACAGGGTCAGCTCCTACGAGCAGTACTTC. Translating it yields CASSQDRVSSYEQYF.

The rearrangement uses TRBV30 and TRBJ2-1; 10 nucleotides match TRBD1. The germline gives CDR1 GTSNPN, CDR2 SVGIG (reference sequence). The CDR3 loop spans 13 amino acids. V trimming: 8 bases; J trimming: 9 bases; junction bases outside the gene matches: 10. CDR3 DNA sequence: TGTGCCGGCCGGGACAGGGGACTCACTGAGCAGTTCTTC. This encodes CAGRDRGLTEQFF.

For the CDR3, the DNA is TGCACCAGCAGCGCCGGGTCTCCCATGCCCTACGAGCAGTACGTC. This gives the protein CTSSAGSPMPYEQYV. The chain recombines TRBV1 with TRBJ2-7; the table's D call of TRBD2 was not tested on the DNA. TRBV1 is classified as a pseudogene. The CDR3 runs to 15 residues.

The rearrangement joins TRBV6-5 to TRBJ1-5, with D tentatively TRBD1 (6 bases). The CDR3 extends over 15 amino acids. V lost 6 bases and J 3 bases, leaving 15 bases between the germline ends. Per the germline V gene, CDR1 is MNHEY and CDR2 is SVGAGI. CDR3 sequence (DNA): TGTGCCAGCAGACCCCTCGGACAGTCCAATCAGCCCCAGCATTTT. Translated, it gives CASRPLGQSNQPQHF.

Worth noting for this clonotype: Germline and junction disagree at one end, which may indicate a read error. The V gene is TRBV6-5, the J gene TRBJ2-1; tentatively, D is TRBD1 or TRBD2 (5 bases each). Germline loops: CDR1 MNHEY, CDR2 SVGAGI. This CDR3 is built from 16 residues. The CDR3 coding sequence is TGTGCCAGCAGTAACTCACCGGGACCTGGGCGCAATGAGCAGTTCTTC. Its translation: CASSNSPGPGRNEQFF.

The genes are TRBV7-2 and TRBJ2-7; 13 nucleotides line up with TRBD2. The V segment lost 1 base and the J segment 4 bases; nucleotides outside the gene matches: 4. Germline V gene sequence: CDR1 SGHTA, CDR2 FQGNSA. The CDR3 sequence is 16 residues long. CDR3 in DNA: TGTGCCAGCAGCTTAGATGGGACTAGCGGGATTTACGAGCAGTACTTC. Translation gives CASSLDGTSGIYEQYF.

DNA of the CDR3: TGTGCCAGCTCACCAGGGGGCCAGACCAGATCCTATGGCTACACCTTC. Residues: CASSPGGQTRSYGYTF. This chain joins TRBV18 and TRBJ1-2, with a tentative D call TRBD1 (6 bases). The CDR3 spans 16 residues. Trimming removed 2 bases at V and 4 bases at J, with 17 bases between. Germline values: CDR1 KGHSH, CDR2 LQKENI.

V gene TRBV18 combines with J gene TRBJ1-2, with TRBD1 as a possible D gene (6 bases). The CDR3 covers 15 residues. From germline, CDR1 is KGHSH and CDR2 LQKENI. Trimming cost V 3 bases and J 1 base, with 12 bases left between them. For the CDR3, the DNA is TGTGCCAGCTCACCGGGGGCAGGTATTAACTATGGCTACACCTTC. Encoded protein: CASSPGAGINYGYTF.

V is TRBV6-6 and J is TRBJ2-7, with D uncertain. The germline CDR1 and CDR2 sequences are MNHNY and SVGAGI (reference sequence). The CDR3 is 14 residues long. Trimming removed 6 bases from V and 0 bases from J, with 12 bases in between. In DNA, the CDR3 is TGTGCCAGCAGAGAGACTTTGAGCTCCTACGAGCAGTACGTC. It translates to CASRETLSSYEQYV.

J is TRBJ2-2 and V is TRBV29-1; tentatively, D is TRBD1 (6 bases). Germline CDR1 reads SQVTM; CDR2 reads ANQGSEA. V was shortened by 2 bases and J by 1 base, with 8 bases between the two germline ends. The CDR3 has 14 amino acids. The DNA for the CDR3 is TGCAGCGTTGAACAGGGGCGGAACACCGGGGAGCTGTTTTTT. Amino acid sequence: CSVEQGRNTGELFF.

The genes are TRBV5-1 and TRBJ2-5; weak D call: TRBD2 (5 bases). Germline CDR1 and CDR2: SGHRS and YFSETQ. The CDR3 runs 14 residues. Deletions cut 0 bases from V and 5 bases from J, with 11 bases between. CDR3 DNA sequence: TGCGCCAGCAGCTTGGAGGTGGGAGTGGAGACCCAGTACTTC. Protein sequence: CASSLEVGVETQYF. Full variable domain (outside the CDR3, taken from reference TRBV5-1 and TRBJ2-5): KAGVTQTPRYLIKTRGQQVTLSCSPISGHRSVSWYQQTPGQGLQFLFEYFSETQRNKGNFPGRFSGRQFSNSRSEMNVSTLELGDSALYLCASSLEVGVETQYFGPGTRLLVL.

This chain joins TRBV7-9 and TRBJ1-4, with D perhaps TRBD1 (5 bases). The V end was cut by 6 bases, the J end by 3 bases, with 11 bases between. The CDR3 consists of 14 residues. CDR1 SEHNR and CDR2 FQNEAQ come from the germline V gene (reference sequence). The CDR3 region is CASRPREANEKLFF. The CDR3, as DNA: TGTGCCAGCAGACCCAGGGAGGCTAATGAAAAACTGTTTTTT.

The V gene is TRBV20-1, the J gene TRBJ2-3, with D perhaps matching TRBD1 or TRBD2 (5 bases each). With 5 bases removed from V and 2 bases from J, the gap between germline ends came to 14 bases. CDR1 DFQATT and CDR2 SNEGSKA come from the germline V gene (reference sequence). The CDR3 contains 14 residues. The CDR3: CSAAAWGSTDTQYF. In nucleotides, the CDR3 is TGCAGTGCTGCGGCTTGGGGGTCCACAGATACGCAGTATTTT.

This chain uses TRBV4-1 with TRBJ1-1, with unresolved D. V lost 3 bases and J lost 4, with 12 bases in between. Germline CDR1 is MGHRA and CDR2 is YSYEKL. This CDR3 is built from 14 residues. CDR3 sequence reads: CASSHGMTSTEAFF. The CDR3 bases are TGCGCCAGCAGCCACGGGATGACATCCACTGAAGCTTTCTTT.

This chain links TRBV29-1 with TRBJ2-5; D is uncertain. V was shortened by 4 bases and J by 2 bases, with 11 bases between the two germline ends. Germline V gene data show CDR1 as SQVTM and CDR2 as ANQGSEA. This CDR3 spans 13 amino acids. For the CDR3, the DNA is TGCAGCGTTGGGCCAATCAATCAAGAGACCCAGTACTTC. Its protein product is CSVGPINQETQYF.

The chain uses TRBV7-2 and TRBJ2-2; D call uncertain. The V end was cut by 1 base, the J end by 5 bases, with 8 bases between. Germline CDR1 and CDR2: SGHTA and FQGNSA. The CDR3 has 14 amino acids. This CDR3 reads CASSLVVGTGELFF. The CDR3 DNA is TGTGCCAGCAGCTTAGTGGTAGGGACCGGGGAGCTGTTTTTT.

This clonotype was observed once. The chain is built from TRBV7-2 and TRBJ2-1; D is perhaps TRBD2 (6 bases). This CDR3 spans 14 amino acids. The germline V and J ends were trimmed by 2 bases and 10 bases, with 15 bases remaining between them. Germline V CDR1 and CDR2: SGHTA, FQGNSA. CDR3 protein: CASSLYPGAAEQFF. CDR3 nucleotide sequence: TGTGCCAGCAGCTTATATCCGGGAGCGGCGGAGCAGTTCTTC.

This chain connects TRBV30 to TRBJ2-3, with D maybe TRBD1 (6 bases). The CDR3 length is 15 residues. The V and J ends lost 0 bases and 1 base respectively, with 11 bases between them. Germline V gene lookup returns CDR1 GTSNPN and CDR2 SVGIG (reference sequence). DNA for the CDR3: TGTGCCTGGAGTGTTAGGGGGAGAGGCACAGATACGCAGTATTTT. Translation: CAWSVRGRGTDTQYF.